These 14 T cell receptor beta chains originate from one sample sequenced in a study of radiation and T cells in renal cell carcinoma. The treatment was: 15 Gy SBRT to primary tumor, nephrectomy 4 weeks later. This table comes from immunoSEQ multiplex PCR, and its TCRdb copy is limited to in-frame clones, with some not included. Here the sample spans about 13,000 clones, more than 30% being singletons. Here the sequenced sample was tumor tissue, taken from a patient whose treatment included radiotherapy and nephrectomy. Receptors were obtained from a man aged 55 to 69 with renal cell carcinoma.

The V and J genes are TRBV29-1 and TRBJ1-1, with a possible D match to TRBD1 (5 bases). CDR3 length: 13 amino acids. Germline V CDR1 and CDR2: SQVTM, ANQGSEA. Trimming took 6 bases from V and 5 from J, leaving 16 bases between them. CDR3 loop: CSVRLGGGTEAFF. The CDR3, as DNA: TGCAGCGTCCGCCTCGGGGGAGGGACTGAAGCTTTCTTT.

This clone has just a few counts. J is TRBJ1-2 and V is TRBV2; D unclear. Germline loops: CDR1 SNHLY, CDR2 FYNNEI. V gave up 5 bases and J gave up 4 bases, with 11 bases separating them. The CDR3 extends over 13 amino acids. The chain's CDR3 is CASSRSTGYGYTF. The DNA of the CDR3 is TGTGCCAGCAGTCGTTCGACGGGCTATGGCTACACCTTC.

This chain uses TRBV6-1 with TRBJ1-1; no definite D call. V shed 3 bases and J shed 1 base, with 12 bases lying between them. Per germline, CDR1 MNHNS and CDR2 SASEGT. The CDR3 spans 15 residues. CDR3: CASSDLFGRNTEAFF. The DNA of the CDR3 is TGTGCCAGCAGTGACTTGTTCGGACGGAACACTGAAGCTTTCTTT.

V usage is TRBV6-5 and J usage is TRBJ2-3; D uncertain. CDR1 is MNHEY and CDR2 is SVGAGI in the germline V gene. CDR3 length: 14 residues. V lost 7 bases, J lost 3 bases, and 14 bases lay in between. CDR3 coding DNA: TGTGCCAGCACCTTACGGATTGGGACAGATACGCAGTATTTT. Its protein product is CASTLRIGTDTQYF.

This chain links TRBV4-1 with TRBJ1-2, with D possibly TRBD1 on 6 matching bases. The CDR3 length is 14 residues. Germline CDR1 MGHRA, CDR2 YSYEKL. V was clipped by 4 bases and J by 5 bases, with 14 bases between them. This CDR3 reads CASSPAVGAYGYTF. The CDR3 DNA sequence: TGCGCCAGCAGCCCGGCCGTGGGGGCTTATGGCTACACCTTC.

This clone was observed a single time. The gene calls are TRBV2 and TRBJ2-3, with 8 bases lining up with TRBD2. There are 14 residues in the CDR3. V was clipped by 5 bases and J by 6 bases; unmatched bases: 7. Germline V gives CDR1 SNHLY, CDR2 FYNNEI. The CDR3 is CASSYGGASDTQYF. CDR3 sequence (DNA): TGTGCCAGCAGTTACGGGGGGGCGTCGGATACGCAGTATTTT.

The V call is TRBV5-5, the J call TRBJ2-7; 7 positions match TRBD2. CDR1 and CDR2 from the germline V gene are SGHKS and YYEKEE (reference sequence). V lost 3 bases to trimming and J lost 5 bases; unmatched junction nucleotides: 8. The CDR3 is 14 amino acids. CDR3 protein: CASSYPGRDHEQYV. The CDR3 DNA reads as TGTGCCAGCAGCTACCCGGGGAGGGACCACGAGCAGTACGTC.

The CDR3 nucleotides read TGCGCCAGCAGCCAAGATCGGGCGGGGGATTACGAGCAGTACTTC. Its translation is CASSQDRAGDYEQYF. The chain has TRBV4-3 and TRBJ2-7, with 7 nucleotides matching TRBD2. CDR3 length equals 15 residues. Losses at the gene ends were 0 bases for V and 4 bases for J; bases not matched to a gene: 6. The V gene's germline CDR1 is LGHNA and CDR2 YSLEER.

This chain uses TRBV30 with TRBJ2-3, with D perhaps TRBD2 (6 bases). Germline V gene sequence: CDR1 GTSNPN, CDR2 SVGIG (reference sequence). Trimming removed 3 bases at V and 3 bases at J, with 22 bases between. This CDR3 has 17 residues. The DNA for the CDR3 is TGTGCCTGGAGGACCGACACTAGCAAATGGCGAACAGATACGCAGTATTTT. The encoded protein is CAWRTDTSKWRTDTQYF.

The DNA for the CDR3 is TGTGCCAGCAGCTTTCAGGGCGGGGGAGATACGCAGTATTTT. It yields the protein CASSFQGGGDTQYF. This chain connects TRBV11-3 to TRBJ2-3, with 7 bases matching TRBD2. Looked up from germline, CDR1 is SGHNT and CDR2 is YENEEA. This CDR3 region has 14 residues. Trimming took 3 bases from V and 5 from J; bases not matched to a gene: 5.

Here the CDR3 DNA reads TGTGCCAGCAGCGGATCCCGGGACTACGAGAGCACAGATACGCAGTATTTT. This gives the protein CASSGSRDYESTDTQYF. The chain combines TRBV7-2 with TRBJ2-3; 7 nucleotides line up with TRBD2. Germline trimming cut 5 bases from V and 0 bases from J; bases unmatched to any gene: 11. The CDR3 runs to 17 residues. CDR1 SGHTA and CDR2 FQGNSA come from the germline V gene.

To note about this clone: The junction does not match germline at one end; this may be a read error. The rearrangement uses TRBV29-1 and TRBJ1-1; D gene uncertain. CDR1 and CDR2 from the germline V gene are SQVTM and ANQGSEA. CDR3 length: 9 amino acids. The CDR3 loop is CSAWTPLIF. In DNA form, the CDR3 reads TGCAGCGCCTGGACCCCACTTATCTTT.

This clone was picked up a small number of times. CDR3 sequence (DNA): TGTGCCAGCAGTCCAGGAGTCGGTCAGCCCCAGCATTTT. Translated, it gives CASSPGVGQPQHF. This chain connects TRBV6-5 to TRBJ1-5; D gene uncertain. The V end was cut by 5 bases, the J end by 6 bases, with 11 bases between. The V gene's germline CDR1 is MNHEY and CDR2 SVGAGI. This CDR3 region has 13 residues.

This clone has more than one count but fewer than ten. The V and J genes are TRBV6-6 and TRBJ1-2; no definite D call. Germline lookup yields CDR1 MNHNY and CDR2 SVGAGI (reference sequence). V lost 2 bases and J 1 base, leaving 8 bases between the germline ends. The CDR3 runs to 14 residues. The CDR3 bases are TGTGCCAGCAGTTACGGTGGAGTTAACTATGGCTACACCTTC. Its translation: CASSYGGVNYGYTF.